This T cell receptor beta chain appears in the sequencing data of a study of molecular identifiers for immune sequencing clone quantification (dated by TCRdb to between 2018 and 2020). Describing the broader study: For a replicate experiment, RNA from around 20,000 or 100,000 naive CD8 T cells was divided into five aliquots, and four of the five aliquots were sequenced. This methods study used CD8 T cells to benchmark TCR RNA copy counting and molecular-identifier clustering-based TCR repertoire sequencing (MIDCIRS).

The library came from PCR. Reads for this sample came from a NextSeq 500. Preparation of bulk TCR libraries followed a previously described approach, with the TCR primers listed in Table S5. Purification of total RNA was performed with the Qiagen AllPrep DNA/RNA kit. Before analysis, reads from multiple sequencing runs of the same library were pooled. In the authors' own workflow: Only reads with exact TCR constant sequence were kept, trimmed to 150 nt, and grouped by their 12-nt molecular barcodes. Reads in each barcode group were sub-clustered using a 15% Levenshtein threshold, and a quality-weighted consensus sequence was built for each RNA molecule. Non-functional sequences were removed, as were lower-count sequences one edit away from another. Based on fitting two negative binomial distributions, any barcode sub-cluster with under 20% of the maximum read count was discarded. Using fastp at Q25 and MiXCR, TCRdb reprocessed the public reads and kept productive beta chains. For every CDR3 protein sequence, its rows merge into one entry that carries the most common genes and DNA. TCRdb, not the authors, supplied the V and J calls. The sample table records about 40,000 distinct CDR3 sequences; about 24% of these occur just once. The ten largest clones add up to more than 0.75% of the sample.

Taken from the germline V gene (reference sequence), the CDR1 and CDR2 loops are LGHDT and YNNKEL. Inclusive of the bounding cysteine and phenylalanine, the CDR3 is 13 residues long. CDR3 DNA is the only sequence kept; it has 39 bases, read in frame from the first base. Trimming costs V 1 base and J 5 bases, and their ends lie 5 bases apart. Libraries of naive CD8 T cells were built from anywhere between about 20,000 and 1,000,000 sorted cells, with 10%, 30% or 50% of the purified RNA used. Naive CD8 T cells were FACS-sorted as CD8+CD4-CCR7+CD45RA+ on a BD FACSAria II into RLT Plus buffer. To test detection sensitivity, Jurkat RNA equal to under 13 TCR copies was added to samples of about 20,000-1,000,000 naive CD8 T cells. Enrichment of CD8 T cells was performed with RosetteSep CD8+ T Cell Enrichment Cocktail and Ficoll-Paque, after which ACK red cell lysis was carried out. The full study reports these points: Modeling estimated about three recovered TCR RNA copies per cell, compared with about 9.3 by digital PCR, which implies roughly 30% capture efficiency. A single cell's worth of spiked-in Jurkat TCR RNA was reported detectable even among one million naive CD8 T cells. Highly expanded clone sizes could be underestimated if identical TCR molecules share a barcode. In CMV-specific effector cells, clones with more than 20 RNA copies contained over 99% of molecules, whereas in naive cells such clones contained under 1% of molecules. When barcode sub-clustering was omitted, TCR diversity was inflated by chimeric consensus sequences, with chimeras reaching as high as 47%. The naive libraries included spiked-in Jurkat TCR RNA (fewer than eleven copies' worth), and this RNA is not part of the donor repertoire.

This clonotype was counted only a few times. Its antigen target is currently unknown. The sample holds no much larger clone one base away, and base qualities are not on file. Sequenced material: naive CD8+ T cells from blood, with Jurkat cell RNA spiked in. Read against the paper, the sample's cell subset or site label means: FACS-sorted CD8+CD4-CCR7+CD45RA+ naive T cells. This clonotype was obtained from a human donor in good health. Some libraries in this study had Jurkat cell RNA spiked in. The V and J genes are TRBV3-1 and TRBJ2-2; the D gene cannot be named for sure. The encoded CDR3 is CASSQVLTGELFF. The DNA sequence is TGTGCCAGCAGCCAAGTACTGACCGGGGAGCTGTTTTTT.